This TCR beta chain stems from a study of CD8+ T cells in alopecia areata. Study as a whole: Patients remained on tofacitinib for 6 to 18 months and then went 6 months without it. Study-level findings and limits: Mouse data revealed clearer TCR sharing than patient data did, a gap possibly tied to HLA. Affected scalp, especially in alopecia totalis/universalis, had a higher clonality than normal scalp did.

Sequencing used cDNA as its template, made by extracting RNA and reverse transcribing it. Clones were read by immunoSEQ multiplex PCR, and TCRdb kept only the in-frame ones, dropping some. Found here are 10,000 to 15,000 clones, approximately 52% of them singletons; the top ten hold over 11%. Obtained from alopecia areata patients were lesional scalp punch biopsies along with peripheral blood. This CDR3 has 16 amino acids. Germline assignment: CDR1 SGHRS and CDR2 YFSETQ. With respect to this clone: Its antigen is undetermined. A read error may account for a junction end that differs from germline. Other nucleotide sequences from this sample produce the same CDR3.

The V call is TRBV5-1, the J call TRBJ2-3; TRBD1 might be the D (5 bases). This TCR was sampled from a human donor with alopecia areata. The sequenced sample was skin. CDR3 amino acids: CASSSMTDEDTDTQYF. The CDR3 DNA reads as TGTGCCAGCAGCTCAATGACAGATGAGGACACAGATACGCAGTATTTT.